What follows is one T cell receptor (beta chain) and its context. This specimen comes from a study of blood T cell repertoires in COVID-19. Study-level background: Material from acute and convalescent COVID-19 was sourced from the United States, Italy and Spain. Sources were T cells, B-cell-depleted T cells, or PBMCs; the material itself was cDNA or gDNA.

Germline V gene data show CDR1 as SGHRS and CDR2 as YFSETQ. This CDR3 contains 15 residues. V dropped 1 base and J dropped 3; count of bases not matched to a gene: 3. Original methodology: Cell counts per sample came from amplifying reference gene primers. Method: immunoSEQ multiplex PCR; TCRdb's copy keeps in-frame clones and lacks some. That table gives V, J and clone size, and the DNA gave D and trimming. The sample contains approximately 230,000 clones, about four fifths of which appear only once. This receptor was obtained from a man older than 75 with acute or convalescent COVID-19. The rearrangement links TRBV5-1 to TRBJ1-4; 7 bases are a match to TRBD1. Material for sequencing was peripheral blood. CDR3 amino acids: CASSLFGTANEKLFF. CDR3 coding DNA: TGCGCCAGCAGCTTGTTCGGGACAGCTAATGAAAAACTGTTTTTT.